The 11 T cell receptor beta chains presented below share a single source sample, sequenced in a study of spatial heterogeneity in lung cancer. TCRdb analysed the 5' RACE reads with MiXCR anew, one entry per CDR3 protein. This table has around 120,000 distinct CDR3 sequences, 10% to 15% appearing once. Time point in this sample: blood at routine non-recurrence follow-up after resection. Tumor, nontumor lung or frozen PBMC supplied whole RNA, sequenced without sorting. Source: PBMCs, taken at follow-up. These receptors all stem from a male donor with early-stage non-small cell lung cancer.

This rearrangement joins TRBV27 to TRBJ1-2; D gene ambiguous. Looked up from germline, CDR1 is MNHEY and CDR2 is SMNVEV (reference sequence). The length of the CDR3 is 12 residues. The V end lost 6 bases, the J end lost 6 bases, and 11 bases lay between the germline ends. CDR3 nucleotides: TGTGCCAGCAGCAATATAAGGGATGGCTACACCTTC. It yields the protein CASSNIRDGYTF.

The rearrangement uses TRBV20-1 and TRBJ2-7; 11 positions match TRBD2. Trimming at V came to 3 bases and at J to 7 bases, leaving 8 bases not matched to a gene. The V gene's germline CDR1 is DFQATT and CDR2 SNEGSKA (reference sequence). The length of the CDR3 is 14 residues. The CDR3 DNA reads TGCAGTGCTAGTGGGACTAGCGGCCCCTGGGAGCAGTACTTC. It is translated as CSASGTSGPWEQYF.

The V call is TRBV29-1, the J call TRBJ1-3, with a possible D match to TRBD1 (6 bases). The CDR3 loop spans 13 amino acids. The V gene lost 7 bases and the J gene lost 0 bases, with 10 bases spanning the gap. Germline CDR1 and CDR2: SQVTM and ANQGSEA. The CDR3 nucleotides are TGCAGCGGGGGGGGACACTCTGGAAACACCATATATTTT. Amino acid sequence: CSGGGHSGNTIYF.

The sample holds many counts of this clonotype. The rearrangement links TRBV18 to TRBJ1-1; D uncertain. This CDR3 is 14 amino acids long. The V gene's germline CDR1 is KGHSH and CDR2 LQKENI. With 0 bases removed from V and 1 base from J, the gap between germline ends came to 6 bases. The CDR3 coding sequence is TGTGCCAGCTCACCACCGGCTTCGAACACTGAAGCTTTCTTT. It translates to CASSPPASNTEAFF.

The chain uses TRBV6-2 or TRBV6-3 and TRBJ2-4, with unresolved D. Trimming took 8 bases from V and 6 from J, leaving 14 bases between them. Germline-derived CDR1 and CDR2 are MNHEY and SVGEGT. The CDR3 sequence is 13 residues long. The CDR3 spells CASAVDGLNIQYF. The CDR3 DNA reads as TGTGCCAGCGCGGTGGATGGGTTAAACATTCAGTACTTC.

The rearrangement joins TRBV27 to TRBJ1-2, with 9 bases that match TRBD1. Germline CDR1 MNHEY, CDR2 SMNVEV (reference sequence). Trimming cost V 7 bases and J 4 bases; bases outside gene matches: 7. The CDR3 is made up of 14 amino acids. The chain's CDR3 is CASTRGQGGYGYTF. Written as DNA, the CDR3 is TGTGCCAGCACCAGGGGACAGGGTGGCTATGGCTACACCTTC.

Ten or more counts support this clonotype. The gene calls are TRBV11-2 and TRBJ2-5; D is possibly TRBD1 (5 bases). Germline CDR1 and CDR2: SGHAT and FQNNGV. This CDR3 has 13 amino acids. The V and J ends lost 3 bases and 2 bases respectively, with 7 bases between them. The CDR3, as DNA: TGTGCCAGCAGCTTCCGACAGCAAGAGACCCAGTACTTC. Its translation is CASSFRQQETQYF.

The chain combines TRBV5-5 with TRBJ2-1, with D unclear. Per germline, CDR1 SGHKS and CDR2 YYEKEE (reference sequence). This CDR3 spans 15 amino acids. Deletions cut 1 base from V and 5 bases from J, with 13 bases between. Written as DNA, the CDR3 is TGTGCCAGCAGCTTGCTCCGGGCCAGAAACAATGAGCAGTTCTTC. It translates to CASSLLRARNNEQFF.

This clonotype was observed a single time. The rearrangement links TRBV12-3 or TRBV12-4 to TRBJ2-7; D not certain. The CDR3 sequence is 14 residues long. Deletions cut 4 bases from V and 3 bases from J, with 13 bases between. This CDR3 reads CASSSSSVFYEQYF. CDR3 coding DNA: TGTGCCAGCAGTTCTTCCTCAGTTTTCTACGAGCAGTACTTC.

This clonotype was seen a few times. The J gene is TRBJ1-6, the V gene TRBV27; possibly TRBD1 for D (5 bases). V was trimmed by 3 bases and J by 8 bases, leaving 8 bases between them. This CDR3 spans 13 amino acids. Germline V gene lookup returns CDR1 MNHEY and CDR2 SMNVEV (reference sequence). For the CDR3, the DNA is TGTGCCAGCAGTTTGAAGACAGATTCACCCCTCCACTTT. It translates to CASSLKTDSPLHF.

This clonotype was counted ten times or more. The J gene is TRBJ2-5, the V gene TRBV29-1; D unresolved. Trimming shortened V by 7 bases and J by 5 bases, and 8 bases separated the two germline ends. This CDR3 has 10 amino acids. The germline CDR1 and CDR2 sequences are SQVTM and ANQGSEA. CDR3 loop: CSAATETQYF. The CDR3 coding sequence is TGCAGCGCAGCGACGGAGACCCAGTACTTC.